This T cell receptor beta chain came from a study of cytomegalovirus exposure and HLA in healthy donors. This CDR3 is 15 amino acids long. Trimming took 1 base from V and 6 from J, leaving 10 bases between them. The V gene's germline CDR1 is LGHNA and CDR2 YSLEER. A multiplex PCR was run with 60 Vbeta primers and 13 Jbeta primers. Generated by immunoSEQ multiplex PCR, the TCRdb table keeps only in-frame clones and is missing some. The data show some 120,000 clones, about 70% seen once. The sequence was collected from a young woman in good health and CMV-seronegative. This rearrangement joins TRBV4-3 to TRBJ1-6; the D is unclear. The specimen sequenced was PBMCs. The CDR3 bases are TGCGCCAGCAGCCAAGGTGGGCGGGGTAATTCACCCCTCCACTTT. Protein sequence: CASSQGGRGNSPLHF.